This is a list of T cell receptor beta chains from one sample in a study of blood T cell repertoires in COVID-19. Generated by immunoSEQ multiplex PCR, the TCRdb table keeps only in-frame clones and is missing some. The table records 110,000 to 150,000 clones, over 80% of them present only once. Sequencing input: PBMCs or T cells enriched from blood (not recorded which). These receptors originate from a man in his fifties or sixties who had recovered from COVID-19. CDR3s include the opening cysteine and the closing phenylalanine or tryptophan. The order of the fields is CDR3 protein, CDR3 DNA, D gene, V gene, clone size, J gene. A D gene is named only where the DNA matches it firmly. The size field is filled for only some rows; it gives once, few, many or a size class.

CASGRGQTYNEQFF TGTGCCAGCGGTAGGGGACAGACATACAATGAGCAGTTCTTC TRBD1 TRBV3-1/TRBV3-2 NA TRBJ2-1
CATSDPRGQGRNEQFF TGTGCCACCAGTGATCCCCGGGGACAGGGTAGAAATGAGCAGTTCTTC TRBD1 TRBV24-1 NA TRBJ2-1
CASSLKGRGPNEQFF TGTGCCAGCAGCTTAAAGGGAAGGGGTCCCAATGAGCAGTTCTTC NA TRBV7-8 NA TRBJ2-1
CSASETVNSPLHF TGCAGTGCTAGTGAGACAGTCAATTCACCCCTCCACTTT NA TRBV20-1 NA TRBJ1-6
CASKGTGYNEQYF TGCGCCAGCAAAGGGACAGGGTATAACGAGCAGTACTTC TRBD1 TRBV10-2 once TRBJ2-7
CASSVEAGGWTDTQYF TGTGCCAGCAGCGTAGAAGCAGGGGGCTGGACAGATACGCAGTATTTT TRBD1 TRBV9 NA TRBJ2-3
CASSLGGVGEKLFF TGCGCCAGCAGCTTGGGAGGCGTTGGTGAAAAACTGTTTTTT NA TRBV5-1 NA TRBJ1-4
CASSRTWVDGGYTF TGTGCCAGCAGTAGGACATGGGTCGATGGGGGCTACACCTTC NA TRBV27 NA TRBJ1-2
CASSLLKGVNTEAFF TGTGCCAGCAGTTTACTGAAGGGGGTGAACACTGAAGCTTTCTTT NA TRBV28 NA TRBJ1-1
CASSVEGQQETQYF TGTGCCAGCAGCGTAGAGGGACAGCAAGAGACCCAGTACTTC TRBD1 TRBV9 NA TRBJ2-5
CASSQIRQGSTGELFF TGTGCCAGCAGCCAAATCCGACAGGGAAGCACCGGGGAGCTGTTTTTT TRBD1 TRBV3-1/TRBV3-2 NA TRBJ2-2
CASSAGTEPYEQYF TGTGCCAGCAGCGCCGGGACAGAACCCTACGAGCAGTACTTC TRBD1 TRBV6-5 NA TRBJ2-7
CASSYSDLAGVWGSYEQYF TGTGCCAGCAGTTATTCAGACCTAGCGGGAGTGTGGGGCTCCTACGAGCAGTACTTC TRBD2 TRBV6-2/TRBV6-3 NA TRBJ2-7
CASSPSYTGELFF TGTGCCAGCAGCCCCTCGTACACCGGGGAGCTGTTTTTT NA TRBV6-5 NA TRBJ2-2
CASSEGPGQINSPLHF TGTGCCAGCAGTGAGGGTCCGGGACAAATAAATTCACCCCTCCACTTT NA TRBV2 NA TRBJ1-6
CASSRRGASSGNTIYF TGTGCCAGCAGCCGGCGCGGGGCGAGCTCTGGAAACACCATATATTTT NA TRBV7-8 NA TRBJ1-3
CASSLGTGSQNIQYF TGTGCCAGCAGCTTAGGGACTGGATCCCAAAACATTCAGTACTTC NA TRBV7-3 NA TRBJ2-4
CASSATGGGEAFF TGCGCCAGCAGCGCCACAGGGGGCGGTGAAGCTTTCTTT TRBD1 TRBV10-2 NA TRBJ1-1
CASSDQQDTEAFF TGTGCCAGCAGTGATCAACAGGACACTGAAGCTTTCTTT NA TRBV2 NA TRBJ1-1
CASSLWGGHEQFF TGTGCCAGCAGCCTATGGGGGGGACATGAGCAGTTCTTC TRBD2 TRBV5-8 NA TRBJ2-1
CASSLVSASGRNEQYF TGTGCCAGCAGCTTGGTATCGGCTAGCGGGAGGAACGAGCAGTACTTC TRBD2 TRBV5-6 few TRBJ2-7
CASSFLGQALVPLHF TGTGCCAGCAGTTTCTTGGGACAGGCCCTTGTCCCCCTCCACTTT TRBD1 TRBV27 NA TRBJ1-6
CASSQVSGRNTGELFF TGTGCCAGCAGCCAAGTCAGCGGGAGGAACACCGGGGAGCTGTTTTTT TRBD2 TRBV3-1/TRBV3-2 NA TRBJ2-2
CASSDVSSSYNSPLHF TGTGCCAGCAGTGACGTTAGTAGCTCCTATAATTCACCCCTCCACTTT NA TRBV25-1 NA TRBJ1-6
CASSARPVDTQYF TGTGCCAGCAGCGCGCGCCCGGTAGATACGCAGTATTTT NA TRBV7-9 NA TRBJ2-3
CASTRQGSPLHF TGTGCCAGCACCAGACAGGGCTCACCCCTCCACTTT TRBD1 TRBV7-9 NA TRBJ1-6
CASSLAGSTLDTQYF TGTGCCAGCAGTTTAGCAGGTAGTACCTTAGATACGCAGTATTTT NA TRBV28 NA TRBJ2-3
CASNHPLGQGDGYTF TGTGCCAGCAACCACCCCCTGGGGCAGGGGGATGGCTACACCTTC TRBD1 TRBV28 NA TRBJ1-2
CASSILQLAGGPVGELFF TGTGCCAGTAGTATCCTCCAACTAGCGGGAGGGCCGGTCGGGGAGCTGTTTTTT TRBD2 TRBV19 NA TRBJ2-2
CASSQGVRQWDEKLFF TGTGCCAGCAGCCAAGGGGTCCGACAGTGGGATGAAAAACTGTTTTTT NA TRBV3-1/TRBV3-2 few TRBJ1-4
CASSEVGRRQAGYGYTF TGTGCCAGCAGTGAAGTTGGCAGGAGACAGGCGGGCTATGGCTACACCTTC NA TRBV6-1 once TRBJ1-2
CASSRGLAGGNTGELFF TGTGCCAGCAGCCGGGGACTAGCGGGAGGTAACACCGGGGAGCTGTTTTTT TRBD2 TRBV3-1/TRBV3-2 NA TRBJ2-2
CASSPGQGWGEQYF TGTGCCAGCAGCCCCGGACAGGGATGGGGCGAGCAGTACTTC TRBD1 TRBV25-1 few TRBJ2-7
CASSPRLAGDTGTGELFF TGTGCCAGCAGCCCGAGACTAGCGGGAGACACGGGCACCGGGGAGCTGTTTTTT TRBD2 TRBV9 NA TRBJ2-2
CASSVAVSAEAFF TGTGCCAGCAGTGTAGCAGTAAGCGCTGAAGCTTTCTTT NA TRBV6-6 NA TRBJ1-1
CASSQDLGEETQYF TGCGCCAGCAGCCAAGATCTAGGAGAAGAGACCCAGTACTTC NA TRBV4-1 once TRBJ2-5
CASSLESQRGYYEQFF TGCGCCAGCAGCTTGGAATCCCAGCGGGGGTACTATGAGCAGTTCTTC TRBD2 TRBV5-1 NA TRBJ2-1